This TCR beta chain appears in the sequencing data of a study of T-cell memory formation after mild COVID-19. Whole-study findings and limits: Chiefly within CM and EM were the contracting CD4+ clones; CD8+ ones were within EMRA.

This clonotype was picked up many times. No antigen is known for it. V lost 5 bases and J lost 4, with 11 bases in between. The CDR3 totals 13 residues. After 5'RACE with constant-segment primers, TCR alpha and TCR beta cDNA libraries carrying sample barcodes and UMIs were obtained. Using its own MiXCR run on the 5' RACE reads, TCRdb lists one record per CDR3 protein. The table lists approximately 300,000 distinct CDR3 sequences, 15% to 20% of them singletons. Sequencing was carried out using PBMCs or a T cell subset sorted from them (not recorded which). V gene TRBV12-3 or TRBV12-4 combines with J gene TRBJ2-5; D remains ambiguous. The sequence was obtained from a man aged 18 to 29 who had mild COVID-19 (a few samples of this study predate the infection). Cell type and time point are not known. The CDR3, as DNA: TGTGCCAGCAGTCCCTTATCAGGAGAGACCCAGTACTTC. Translating gives CASSPLSGETQYF.